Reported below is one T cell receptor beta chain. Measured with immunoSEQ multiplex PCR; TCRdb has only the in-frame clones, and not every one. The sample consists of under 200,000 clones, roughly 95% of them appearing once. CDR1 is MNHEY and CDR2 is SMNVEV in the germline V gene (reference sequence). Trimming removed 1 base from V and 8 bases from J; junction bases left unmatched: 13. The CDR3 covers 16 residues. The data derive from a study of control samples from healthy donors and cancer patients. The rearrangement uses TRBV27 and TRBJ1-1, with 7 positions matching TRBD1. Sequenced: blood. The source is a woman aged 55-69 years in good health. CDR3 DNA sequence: TGTGCCAGCAGTTTATATACAACTCAGGGGGTTGGGGAAGCTTTCTTT. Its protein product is CASSLYTTQGVGEAFF.